This T cell receptor beta chain was profiled in a study of T-cell reconstitution after alpha-beta-depleted transplantation in children. This CDR3 is built from 21 residues. From germline, CDR1 is SGHRS and CDR2 YFSETQ. Trimming removed 5 bases from V and 3 bases from J; junction bases left unmatched: 22. General study findings and limits: Surviving recipient T cells and thymic progenitors accounted for the high day-60 TCRbeta diversity observed in some patients. After one year, T-cell counts and TCRbeta diversity mostly came from new T cells. Roughly two months post-transplant, alpha-beta T cells reportedly originated from several hundred graft clones that had expanded.

Ten or more counts support this clonotype. Its specificity is not known. Unique molecular identifiers tagged the TCRbeta library. TCRdb reprocessed the PCR reads via MiXCR and lists one record per CDR3 protein. Among over 200,000 distinct CDR3 sequences listed, under 13% were seen once. Sequencing was performed on PBMCs, taken before TCRalphabeta/CD19-depleted stem cell transplant. This TCR was sampled from a child less than two years old with acute myeloid leukemia, due to receive a stem cell transplant. V and J are TRBV5-1 and TRBJ2-3, with TRBD2 matching over 12 bases. The CDR3 bases are TGCGCCAGCAGTTCGAAATGGGTAATCGACACCGGGACTAGCGGGACAGATACGCAGTATTTT. This sequence encodes CASSSKWVIDTGTSGTDTQYF. Drawing the rest from reference TRBV5-1 and TRBJ2-3, the complete variable domain is KAGVTQTPRYLIKTRGQQVTLSCSPISGHRSVSWYQQTPGQGLQFLFEYFSETQRNKGNFPGRFSGRQFSNSRSEMNVSTLELGDSALYLCASSSKWVIDTGTSGTDTQYFGPGTRLTVL.